Following are 14 T cell receptor beta chains from one sample sequenced in a study of chemoradiotherapy in HPV16-positive cancers. Repertoires were generated with immunoSEQ multiplex PCR, while TCRdb's copy carries only in-frame clones and drops some. Of tens of thousands of clones in the sample, roughly three quarters were seen once. Source: blood, taken from a patient who underwent chemoradiotherapy. The receptors shown here come from a human donor with HPV-associated anogenital cancer.

The CDR3 coding sequence is TGTGCCAGCTCACCAGAGGTTTTCCGTTCCGAGCAGTACTTC. It is translated as CASSPEVFRSEQYF. This chain uses TRBV18 with TRBJ2-7, with D unresolved. The germline V gene has CDR1 KGHSH and CDR2 LQKENI. Trimming took 2 bases from V and 6 from J, leaving 14 bases between them. The CDR3 runs 14 residues.

The sample holds a few counts of this clone. The CDR3 coding sequence is TGTGCCAGCAGGCCAAGGGTCGGTGAAGCTTTCTTT. This codes for CASRPRVGEAFF. V is TRBV2 and J is TRBJ1-1; D not certain. V lost 6 bases and J lost 7, with 12 bases in between. Germline V gene sequence: CDR1 SNHLY, CDR2 FYNNEI. The CDR3 spans 12 residues.

The rearrangement uses TRBV5-5 and TRBJ2-5; no reliable D call. Germline CDR1 is SGHKS and CDR2 is YYEKEE (reference sequence). This CDR3 is 14 amino acids long. The V end was cut by 4 bases, the J end by 2 bases, with 12 bases between. The CDR3 nucleotides are TGTGCCAGCAGCCCCGGTGGGCTACAAGAGACCCAGTACTTC. Amino acid sequence: CASSPGGLQETQYF.

V gene TRBV5-4 combines with J gene TRBJ2-7; the D gene is possibly TRBD2 (5 bases). Trimming stripped 5 bases from V and 2 bases from J, with 14 bases between. The CDR3 has 14 residues. Per the germline V gene, CDR1 is SGHNT and CDR2 is YYREEE (reference sequence). The CDR3: CASSSLTSPYEQYF. Here the CDR3 DNA reads TGTGCCAGCAGTTCCTTAACTAGTCCCTACGAGCAGTACTTC.

The rearrangement links TRBV12-5 to TRBJ1-3; D gene unclear. V was cut by 5 bases and J by 5 bases, with 13 bases left in between. Germline loops: CDR1 LGHNT, CDR2 FRNRAP. The CDR3 spans 14 residues. In DNA form, the CDR3 reads TGTGCTAGTGGTGCGGGCGAGGGAAGAAACACCATATATTTT. This sequence encodes CASGAGEGRNTIYF.

The J gene is TRBJ2-7, the V gene TRBV7-8, with D maybe TRBD1 (6 bases). The CDR3 consists of 14 residues. Trimming shortened V by 5 bases and J by 1 base, and 12 bases separated the two germline ends. Germline CDR1 and CDR2: SGHVS and FQNEAQ. The CDR3 is CASSHLRGSYEQYF. The CDR3 nucleotides are TGTGCCAGCAGCCACCTCAGGGGATCCTACGAGCAGTACTTC. The whole variable domain, filled in from reference TRBV7-8 and TRBJ2-7, reads GAGVSQSPRYKVAKRGQDVALRCDPISGHVSLFWYQQALGQGPEFLTYFQNEAQLDKSGLPSDRFFAERPEGSVSTLKIQRTQQEDSAVYLCASSHLRGSYEQYFGPGTRLTVT.

The chain joins TRBV30 to TRBJ2-7, with 9 bases aligning to TRBD2. Germline-derived CDR1 and CDR2 are GTSNPN and SVGIG (reference sequence). This CDR3 has 14 amino acids. The V gene end was trimmed by 0 bases and the J gene end by 4 bases; junction bases not matched to a gene: 4. The DNA for the CDR3 is TGTGCCTGGAGTGTAGGCGGGGGGGCTTACGAGCAGTACTTC. Translating it yields CAWSVGGGAYEQYF.

The CDR3 protein is CASSFGPSGQETQYF. The CDR3 bases are TGTGCCAGCAGCTTTGGCCCTAGCGGGCAAGAGACCCAGTACTTC. V is TRBV5-5 and J is TRBJ2-5; 8 bases align to TRBD2. Germline loops: CDR1 SGHKS, CDR2 YYEKEE (reference sequence). The V segment lost 2 bases and the J segment 2 bases; nucleotides outside the gene matches: 5. There are 15 residues in the CDR3. Full variable domain (rest looked up from reference TRBV5-5 and TRBJ2-5): DAGVTQSPTHLIKTRGQQVTLRCSPISGHKSVSWYQQVLGQGPQFIFQYYEKEERGRGNFPDRFSARQFPNYSSELNVNALLLGDSALYLCASSFGPSGQETQYFGPGTRLLVL.

The rearrangement links TRBV11-1 to TRBJ1-1, with a possible D match to TRBD1 (5 bases). This CDR3 has 14 amino acids. V was cut by 3 bases and J by 0 bases, with 8 bases left in between. Germline V gene sequence: CDR1 SGHAT, CDR2 FQDESV (reference sequence). CDR3 sequence (DNA): TGTGCCAGCAGCTTCTCCAGGGTGAACACTGAAGCTTTCTTT. It codes for CASSFSRVNTEAFF.

The V gene is TRBV7-9, the J gene TRBJ2-3; possibly TRBD2 for D (5 bases). Germline V gene sequence: CDR1 SEHNR, CDR2 FQNEAQ (reference sequence). V lost 1 base, J lost 4 bases, and 12 bases lay in between. CDR3 length equals 15 residues. CDR3 sequence (DNA): TGTGCCAGCAGCTTAGGGGGTCTAGCCCCAGATACGCAGTATTTT. Its translation is CASSLGGLAPDTQYF. The whole variable domain, filled in from reference TRBV7-9 and TRBJ2-3, reads DTGVSQNPRHKITKRGQNVTFRCDPISEHNRLYWYRQTLGQGPEFLTYFQNEAQLEKSRLLSDRFSAERPKGSFSTLEIQRTEQGDSAMYLCASSLGGLAPDTQYFGPGTRLTVL.

This chain joins TRBV5-1 and TRBJ2-7, with 9 bases aligning to TRBD1. The CDR3 consists of 17 residues. Germline V gene lookup returns CDR1 SGHRS and CDR2 YFSETQ. J was trimmed by 3 bases and V by 1 base; bases with no gene match: 11. CDR3 sequence: CASSLTLQWTGDYEQYF. The DNA of the CDR3 is TGCGCCAGCAGCTTGACCCTCCAATGGACAGGGGACTACGAGCAGTACTTC.

The sample holds a few counts of this clone. This chain's CDR3 is CASSSLGGPLHF. The CDR3 bases are TGTGCCAGCAGCTCCCTCGGGGGACCCCTCCACTTT. The chain employs TRBV7-2 and TRBJ1-6; possible D gene TRBD1, 5 bases. CDR3 length: 12 residues. CDR1 is SGHTA, CDR2 FQGNSA, per germline. V lost 4 bases to trimming and J lost 12 bases, with 10 bases between them.

The V and J genes are TRBV10-3 and TRBJ2-7; D is unresolved. CDR1 is ENHRY and CDR2 is SYGVKD in the germline V gene. With 11 bases removed from V and 5 bases from J, the gap between germline ends came to 19 bases. The CDR3 spans 13 residues. CDR3: CAVDIFAEDEQYF. The CDR3 DNA follows: TGTGCCGTAGACATATTCGCCGAGGACGAGCAGTACTTC.

The chain links TRBV10-3 to TRBJ2-3; TRBD2 matches 8 bases. Germline assignment: CDR1 ENHRY and CDR2 SYGVKD. The CDR3 has 15 residues. Trimming removed 5 bases from V and 3 bases from J; junction bases left unmatched: 7. CDR3 DNA: TGTGCCATCAGTTCTACCGGGGGGGAAACAGATACGCAGTATTTT. Its translation: CAISSTGGETDTQYF.